Presented here are 16 T cell receptor beta chains from one specimen sequenced in a study of OX40 agonist ivuxolimab in advanced cancers. Method: immunoSEQ multiplex PCR; TCRdb's copy keeps in-frame clones and lacks some. The profile covers 95,000 to 150,000 clones, with around 95% appearing a single time and roughly 0.15% taken by the ten largest. This specimen consisted of CD4+ or CD8+ T cells sorted from blood, obtained in a trial of the OX40 agonist ivuxolimab. These receptors were obtained from an adult with an advanced solid tumor such as melanoma, head and neck, liver or kidney cancer.

This chain connects TRBV14 to TRBJ2-2; TRBD2 agrees at 8 bases. This CDR3 contains 15 residues. V lost 1 base to trimming and J lost 4 bases; unmatched junction nucleotides: 2. Germline V lookup: CDR1 SGHDN, CDR2 FVKESK. In DNA, the CDR3 is TGTGCCAGCAGCCAAGCGGGAGGGGCCACCGGGGAGCTGTTTTTT. Translation gives CASSQAGGATGELFF.

The chain has TRBV6-5 and TRBJ1-4; 8 nucleotides match TRBD1. Germline V CDR1 and CDR2: MNHEY, SVGAGI. CDR3 length equals 13 residues. Trimming cost V 8 bases and J 7 bases; bases outside gene matches: 6. The CDR3 region is CASGRTGIEKLFF. CDR3 bases: TGTGCCAGCGGGAGGACAGGGATTGAAAAACTGTTTTTT.

The J gene is TRBJ1-2, the V gene TRBV19; no clear D gene. The CDR3 has 13 residues. Trimming took off 1 base at V and 6 bases at J, with 9 bases between the two ends. CDR1 is LNHDA, CDR2 SQIVND, per germline (reference sequence). The CDR3 bases are TGTGCCAGTAGTATAGGCACAGATCATGGCTACACCTTC. Protein product: CASSIGTDHGYTF.

The chain is built from TRBV28 and TRBJ2-3; D is perhaps TRBD1 (6 bases). Per the germline V gene, CDR1 is MDHEN and CDR2 is SYDVKM. The CDR3 is 14 residues long. Trimming took 3 bases from V and 4 from J, leaving 11 bases between them. Here the CDR3 DNA reads TGTGCCAGCAGTTTGAACACAGGGCCAGATACGCAGTATTTT. This sequence encodes CASSLNTGPDTQYF.

This rearrangement joins TRBV5-5 to TRBJ2-1; 11 bases fit TRBD2. Looked up from germline, CDR1 is SGHKS and CDR2 is YYEKEE (reference sequence). The length of the CDR3 is 15 residues. V dropped 4 bases and J dropped 7; count of bases not matched to a gene: 7. This chain's CDR3 is CASSLGLAVWNEQFF. The CDR3 region has the DNA TGTGCCAGCAGCCTGGGACTAGCGGTGTGGAATGAGCAGTTCTTC.

Remarks on this clone: The junction departs from germline at one end; a sequencing error may be responsible. V is TRBV28 and J is TRBJ2-7, with D unresolved. In germline, CDR1 is MDHEN, CDR2 SYDVKM. The CDR3 contains 10 residues. For the CDR3, the DNA is TGTGCCAGCGGTTTGGGAGAGCAGTACTTC. Translating gives CASGLGEQYF.

V and J are TRBV7-9 and TRBJ1-5; 7 bases fit TRBD1. The CDR3 loop spans 16 amino acids. V dropped 1 base and J dropped 1; count of bases not matched to a gene: 4. Germline assignment: CDR1 SEHNR and CDR2 FQNEAQ (reference sequence). CDR3 loop: CASSLDGRGSNQPQHF. CDR3 in DNA: TGTGCCAGCAGCTTAGATGGCAGGGGGAGCAATCAGCCCCAGCATTTT.

The chain is built from TRBV9 and TRBJ2-3, with TRBD2 matching over 12 bases. The germline V gene encodes CDR1 SGDLS and CDR2 YYNGEE. V gave up 4 bases and J gave up 7 bases; unmatched junction bases: 7. This CDR3 has 15 amino acids. DNA for the CDR3: TGTGCCAGCAGCCCAACTAGCGGGGGGACCAATACGCAGTATTTT. Encoded protein: CASSPTSGGTNTQYF.

V gene TRBV28 combines with J gene TRBJ2-7, with D perhaps matching TRBD1 or TRBD2 (5 bases each). V lost 3 bases and J 3 bases, leaving 9 bases between the germline ends. The CDR3 extends over 13 amino acids. Germline CDR1 and CDR2: MDHEN and SYDVKM. The CDR3 sequence: CASSLSGLYEQYF. The CDR3 DNA sequence: TGTGCCAGCAGTTTGTCGGGGCTCTACGAGCAGTACTTC.

This clone has only one observation. This chain connects TRBV27 to TRBJ2-7; the D gene is possibly TRBD2 (5 bases). Trimming took 3 bases from V and 0 from J, leaving 18 bases between them. CDR1 and CDR2 from the germline V gene are MNHEY and SMNVEV (reference sequence). The CDR3 covers 17 residues. The CDR3 sequence: CASSFGARAGYSYEQYF. DNA of the CDR3: TGTGCCAGCAGTTTTGGAGCGAGGGCCGGATACTCCTACGAGCAGTACTTC.

The genes are TRBV18 and TRBJ1-1, with TRBD1 identical over 8 bases. V trimming: 6 bases; J trimming: 4 bases; junction bases outside the gene matches: 10. Germline V gene sequence: CDR1 KGHSH, CDR2 LQKENI. The CDR3 sequence is 15 residues long. CDR3 loop: CASSRDRLNPTEAFF. The DNA of the CDR3 is TGTGCCAGCTCCCGGGACAGGTTGAACCCCACTGAAGCTTTCTTT.

This chain connects TRBV30 to TRBJ1-5; D remains ambiguous. CDR1 is GTSNPN and CDR2 is SVGIG in the germline V gene (reference sequence). The CDR3 length is 14 residues. V lost 0 bases and J lost 6, with 12 bases in between. The CDR3 DNA reads as TGTGCCTGGAGTGTACGGGTCTATAGTCAGCCCCAGCATTTT. Protein product: CAWSVRVYSQPQHF.

In its sample, this clone was seen once. V and J are TRBV4-3 and TRBJ1-2; a possible D gene is TRBD1 (5 bases). Germline CDR1 is LGHNA and CDR2 is YSLEER. This CDR3 is 16 amino acids long. Trimming stripped 1 base from V and 2 bases from J, with 14 bases between. Here the CDR3 reads CASSQGNEGRNYGYTF. The CDR3 DNA is TGCGCCAGCAGCCAAGGTAACGAGGGACGGAACTATGGCTACACCTTC.

About this clone itself: The same CDR3 arises from other DNA sequences in this sample as well. V is TRBV4-2 and J is TRBJ2-5; either TRBD1 or TRBD2 may supply D (5 bases each). The germline V and J ends were trimmed by 0 bases and 5 bases, with 22 bases remaining between them. The CDR3 contains 18 residues. Germline V gene sequence: CDR1 LGHNA, CDR2 YNFKEQ. The chain's CDR3 is CASSQDPRPGRPGETQYF. In nucleotides, the CDR3 is TGTGCCAGCAGCCAAGACCCCCGGCCGGGACGACCAGGGGAGACCCAGTACTTC.

J is TRBJ2-7 and V is TRBV5-1; D call uncertain. Looked up from germline, CDR1 is SGHRS and CDR2 is YFSETQ. CDR3 size: 14 residues. V was clipped by 5 bases and J by 1 base, with 13 bases between them. Written as DNA, the CDR3 is TGCGCCAGCAGGGTAGGGCTTGAGTCCTACGAGCAGTACTTC. Protein product: CASRVGLESYEQYF.

For this clone: Other nucleotide sequences from this sample produce the same CDR3. The genes are TRBV28 and TRBJ1-1; D might be TRBD1 (6 bases). Germline CDR1 and CDR2: MDHEN and SYDVKM. V was trimmed by 6 bases and J by 10 bases, leaving 15 bases between them. The CDR3 runs to 12 residues. CDR3 region: CASSLLQGRAFF. CDR3 nucleotide sequence: TGTGCCAGCAGCCTCTTGCAGGGGAGAGCTTTCTTT.